This TCR beta chain was recorded in a study of blood T cell repertoires in COVID-19. This CDR3 is 16 amino acids long. CDR1 MNHEY and CDR2 SVGAGI come from the germline V gene. V was pared by 0 bases and J by 10 bases, with 19 bases between. Data came from immunoSEQ multiplex PCR; TCRdb stores just in-frame clones and leaves some out. The sample includes under 150,000 clones, more than 60% of them seen just once. The sample comprised peripheral blood. The source of this sequence is a woman aged 45-59 years with active or convalescent COVID-19. The rearrangement links TRBV6-5 to TRBJ2-1, with D hard to call. The CDR3 sequence is CASSYSMETPTNEQFF. The CDR3 region has the DNA TGTGCCAGCAGTTACTCGATGGAGACCCCTACCAACGAGCAGTTCTTC.